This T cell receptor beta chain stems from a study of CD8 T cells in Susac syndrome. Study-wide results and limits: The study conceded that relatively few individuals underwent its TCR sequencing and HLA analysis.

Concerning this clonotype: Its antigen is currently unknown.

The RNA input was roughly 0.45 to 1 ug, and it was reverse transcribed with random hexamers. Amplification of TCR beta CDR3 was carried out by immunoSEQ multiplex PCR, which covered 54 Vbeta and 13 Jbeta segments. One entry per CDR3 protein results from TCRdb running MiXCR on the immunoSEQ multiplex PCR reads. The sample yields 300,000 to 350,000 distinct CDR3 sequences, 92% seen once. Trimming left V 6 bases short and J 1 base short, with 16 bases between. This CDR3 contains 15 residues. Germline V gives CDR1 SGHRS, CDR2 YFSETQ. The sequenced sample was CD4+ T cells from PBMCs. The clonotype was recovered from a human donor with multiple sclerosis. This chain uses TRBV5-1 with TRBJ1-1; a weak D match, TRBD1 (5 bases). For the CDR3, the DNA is TGCGCCAGCACCCTGGCGGGGACTGGGAACACTGAAGCTTTCTTT. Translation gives CASTLAGTGNTEAFF.